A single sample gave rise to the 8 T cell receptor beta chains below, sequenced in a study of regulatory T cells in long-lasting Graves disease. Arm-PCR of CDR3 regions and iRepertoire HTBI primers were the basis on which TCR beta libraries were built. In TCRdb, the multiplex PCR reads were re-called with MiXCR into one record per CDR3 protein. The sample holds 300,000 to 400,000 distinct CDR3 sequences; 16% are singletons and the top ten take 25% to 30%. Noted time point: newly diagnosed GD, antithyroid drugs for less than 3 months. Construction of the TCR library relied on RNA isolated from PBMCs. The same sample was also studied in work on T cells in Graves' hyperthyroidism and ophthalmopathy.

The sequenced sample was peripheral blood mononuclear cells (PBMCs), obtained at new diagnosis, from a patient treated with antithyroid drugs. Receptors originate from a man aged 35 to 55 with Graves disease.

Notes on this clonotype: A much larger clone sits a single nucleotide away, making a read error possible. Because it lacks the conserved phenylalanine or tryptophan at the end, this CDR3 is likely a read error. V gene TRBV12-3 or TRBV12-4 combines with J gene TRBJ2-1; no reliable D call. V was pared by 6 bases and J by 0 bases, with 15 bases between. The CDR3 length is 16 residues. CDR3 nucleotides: TGTGCCAGCAGACCAGACTCTTCGAGCTCCTACAATGAGCAGTTCCTC. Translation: CASRPDSSSSYNEQFL.

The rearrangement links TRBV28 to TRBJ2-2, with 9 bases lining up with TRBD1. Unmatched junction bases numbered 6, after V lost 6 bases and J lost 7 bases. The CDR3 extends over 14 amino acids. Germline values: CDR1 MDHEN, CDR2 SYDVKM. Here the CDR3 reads CASSLGTGYGELFF. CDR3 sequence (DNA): TGTGCCAGCAGCCTCGGGACAGGGTACGGGGAGCTGTTTTTT.

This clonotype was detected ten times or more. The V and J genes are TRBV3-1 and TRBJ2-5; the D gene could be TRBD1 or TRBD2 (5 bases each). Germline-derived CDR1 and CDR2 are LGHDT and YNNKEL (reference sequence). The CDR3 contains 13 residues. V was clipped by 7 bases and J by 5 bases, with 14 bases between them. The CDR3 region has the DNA TGTGCCAGCACCCTCGGGGCCGCGGAGACCCAGTACTTC. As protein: CASTLGAAETQYF.

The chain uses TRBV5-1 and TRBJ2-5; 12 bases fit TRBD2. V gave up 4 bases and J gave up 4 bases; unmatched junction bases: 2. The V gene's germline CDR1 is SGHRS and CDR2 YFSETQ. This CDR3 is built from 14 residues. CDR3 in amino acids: CASSAGLAGETQYF. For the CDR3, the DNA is TGCGCCAGCAGCGCGGGACTAGCGGGAGAGACCCAGTACTTC. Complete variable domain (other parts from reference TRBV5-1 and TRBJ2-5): KAGVTQTPRYLIKTRGQQVTLSCSPISGHRSVSWYQQTPGQGLQFLFEYFSETQRNKGNFPGRFSGRQFSNSRSEMNVSTLELGDSALYLCASSAGLAGETQYFGPGTRLLVL.

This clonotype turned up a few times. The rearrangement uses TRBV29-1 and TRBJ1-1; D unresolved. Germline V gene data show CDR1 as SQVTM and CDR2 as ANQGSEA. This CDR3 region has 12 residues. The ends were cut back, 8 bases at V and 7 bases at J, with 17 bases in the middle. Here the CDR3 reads CSTLRTAGEAFF. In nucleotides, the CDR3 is TGCAGCACTTTGAGGACGGCCGGTGAAGCTTTCTTT.

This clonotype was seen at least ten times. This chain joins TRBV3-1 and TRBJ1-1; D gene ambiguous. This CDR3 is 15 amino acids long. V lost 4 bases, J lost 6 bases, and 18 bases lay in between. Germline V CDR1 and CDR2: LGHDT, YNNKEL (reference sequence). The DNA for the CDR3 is TGTGCCAGCAGCCCAACGTGGCAGTCAGATTCTGAAGCTTTCTTT. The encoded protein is CASSPTWQSDSEAFF.

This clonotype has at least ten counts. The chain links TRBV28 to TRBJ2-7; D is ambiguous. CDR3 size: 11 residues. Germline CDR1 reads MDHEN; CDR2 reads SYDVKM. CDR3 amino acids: CTVGDDYEQYF. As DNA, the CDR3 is TGTACAGTCGGCGATGACTACGAGCAGTACTTC. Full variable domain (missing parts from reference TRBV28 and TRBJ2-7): DVKVTQSSRYLVKRTGEKVFLECVQDMDHENMFWYRQDPGLGLRLIYFSYDVKMKEKGDIPEGYSVSREKKERFSLILESASTNQTSMYLCTVGDDYEQYFGPGTRLTVT.

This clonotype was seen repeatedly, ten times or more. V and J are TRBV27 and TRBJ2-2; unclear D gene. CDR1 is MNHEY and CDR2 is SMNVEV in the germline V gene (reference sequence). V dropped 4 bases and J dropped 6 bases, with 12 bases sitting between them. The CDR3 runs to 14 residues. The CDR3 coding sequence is TGTGCCAGCAGTTCCACCCGGGCGTCCGGGGAGCTGTTTTTT. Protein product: CASSSTRASGELFF.